These 30 T cell receptor beta chains came from one sample sequenced in a study of shared clonotypes between healthy human individuals. TCRdb keeps only in-frame clones here, not all; method: immunoSEQ multiplex PCR. The table records around 1.1 million clones, more than 75% of them present only once. The sequenced sample consisted of memory CD4+ T cells from PBMCs. Noted subset: CD45RA-negative fraction. The receptors shown here come from a man younger than 30 in good health. Some clones in this sample may be carry-over from other donors' samples.

The J gene is TRBJ2-7, the V gene TRBV28; 10 nucleotides agree with TRBD1. The CDR3 contains 18 residues. V was pared by 3 bases and J by 3 bases, with 14 bases of the junction left unmatched. In germline, CDR1 is MDHEN, CDR2 SYDVKM. In DNA form, the CDR3 reads TGTGCCAGCAGTTTTATTTATCATCGGGACAGGGGAATCTACGAGCAGTACTTC. Translated: CASSFIYHRDRGIYEQYF. Supplemented by reference TRBV28 and TRBJ2-7, the full variable domain reads DVKVTQSSRYLVKRTGEKVFLECVQDMDHENMFWYRQDPGLGLRLIYFSYDVKMKEKGDIPEGYSVSREKKERFSLILESASTNQTSMYLCASSFIYHRDRGIYEQYFGPGTRLTVT.

V gene TRBV7-3 combines with J gene TRBJ2-2, with D maybe TRBD2 (6 bases). This CDR3 has 14 amino acids. Germline CDR1 SGHTA, CDR2 FQGTGA. The ends were cut back, 5 bases at V and 2 bases at J, with 9 bases in the middle. The CDR3, as DNA: TGTGCCAGCAGCACGGGGACTAACACCGGGGAGCTGTTTTTT. Translated: CASSTGTNTGELFF.

This chain links TRBV6-5 with TRBJ2-7, with D tentatively TRBD1 or TRBD2 (5 bases each). V dropped 6 bases and J dropped 11 bases, with 17 bases sitting between them. CDR1 MNHEY and CDR2 SVGAGI come from the germline V gene. The CDR3 length is 12 residues. The DNA for the CDR3 is TGTGCCAGCAGCCTCGCCGGGACCTCAGAGTACTTC. Translation: CASSLAGTSEYF.

Details on this clone: Given a much more abundant clone one base away, this may be a read error. The chain has TRBV11-2 and TRBJ1-3; D is unclear. There are 14 residues in the CDR3. Germline V gives CDR1 SGHAT, CDR2 FQNNGV. The CDR3 coding sequence is TGTGCCAGCAGCTTTTCTAACTCTGGAAACGCCATATATTTT. Protein sequence: CASSFSNSGNAIYF.

The chain combines TRBV5-4 with TRBJ2-3; D unclear. CDR3 length: 12 amino acids. The V and J ends lost 9 bases and 2 bases respectively, with 10 bases between them. Germline V lookup: CDR1 SGHNT, CDR2 YYREEE (reference sequence). CDR3 DNA sequence: TGTGCCACCGAGGACCTCACAGATACGCAGTATTTT. Translation gives CATEDLTDTQYF.

CDR3: CASSARLARERNEQFF. The CDR3 coding sequence is TGTGCCAGCAGCGCCCGACTAGCGAGGGAAAGGAATGAGCAGTTCTTC. This chain joins TRBV7-6 and TRBJ2-1, with TRBD2 matching 8 bases. Germline V CDR1 and CDR2: SGHVS, FNYEAQ. V lost 5 bases, J lost 7 bases, and 13 bases stayed unmatched. The CDR3 has 16 amino acids.

This chain uses TRBV4-3 with TRBJ2-3; TRBD2 agrees at 12 bases. This CDR3 spans 17 amino acids. CDR1 is LGHNA, CDR2 YSLEER, per germline. Unmatched junction bases numbered 5, after V lost 0 bases and J lost 4 bases. The CDR3 DNA follows: TGCGCCAGCAGCCAAGACCGACTAGCGGGAGTCCCAGATACGCAGTATTTT. The encoded protein is CASSQDRLAGVPDTQYF.

This clone was detected only a few times. The junction and the germline gene differ at one end; a read error may be behind it. V is TRBV6-1 and J is TRBJ1-2, with no clear D. This CDR3 contains 13 residues. From germline, CDR1 is MNHNS and CDR2 SASEGT. The CDR3 region has the DNA TGTGCCAGCCGTGAGGATGGAAGGAGGGGCTACACCTTC. It translates to CASREDGRRGYTF.

The CDR3 bases are TGTGCCAGCAGCCGAGGGTATGGGATACTAAGCGGGAAGAGCTACGAGCAGTACTTC. It encodes CASSRGYGILSGKSYEQYF. This chain links TRBV7-6 with TRBJ2-7, with 7 bases aligning to TRBD2. The CDR3 spans 19 residues. V dropped 5 bases and J dropped 3; count of bases not matched to a gene: 22. Germline CDR1 reads SGHVS; CDR2 reads FNYEAQ.

The chain uses TRBV25-1 and TRBJ2-7; 8 nucleotides agree with TRBD1. Losses at the gene ends were 0 bases for V and 3 bases for J; bases not matched to a gene: 4. Germline V gene data show CDR1 as MGHDK and CDR2 as SYGVNS. The CDR3 totals 15 residues. The CDR3: CASSEYAGGNYEQYF. The CDR3 DNA reads as TGTGCCAGCAGTGAATATGCAGGGGGCAACTACGAGCAGTACTTC.

A word on this clone: This sample also contains other DNA sequences that code for the same CDR3. The chain combines TRBV6-5 with TRBJ1-2, with D unresolved. CDR3 length: 13 amino acids. Between the trimmed V and J ends, which lost 2 bases and 0 bases, there was a span of 4 bases. The germline gives CDR1 MNHEY, CDR2 SVGAGI. The CDR3 coding sequence is TGTGCCAGCAGTTACGGACCTAACTATGGCTACACCTTC. This encodes CASSYGPNYGYTF.

The rearrangement joins TRBV5-4 to TRBJ2-1; a possible D gene is TRBD1 (7 bases). Per the germline V gene, CDR1 is SGHNT and CDR2 is YYREEE (reference sequence). The CDR3 runs 18 residues. V lost 2 bases and J 1 base, leaving 19 bases between the germline ends. The chain's CDR3 is CASSFGGGIGFSYNEQFF. The CDR3 DNA is TGTGCCAGCAGCTTTGGAGGGGGCATCGGTTTTTCCTACAATGAGCAGTTCTTC.

V gene TRBV7-2 combines with J gene TRBJ1-5; D unresolved. This CDR3 region has 13 residues. V was shortened by 5 bases and J by 6 bases, with 11 bases between the two germline ends. Germline CDR1 and CDR2: SGHTA and FQGNSA. As DNA, the CDR3 is TGTGCCAGCAGCGACTTTGGATTTCAGCCCCAGCATTTT. This sequence encodes CASSDFGFQPQHF.

This chain links TRBV6-1 with TRBJ2-7, with a possible D match to TRBD2 (6 bases). The CDR3 loop spans 15 amino acids. The V end lost 4 bases, the J end lost 4 bases, and 17 bases lay between the germline ends. Germline V gene sequence: CDR1 MNHNS, CDR2 SASEGT. CDR3: CASSVNGGRNYEQYF. The CDR3 DNA sequence: TGTGCCAGCAGTGTTAACGGAGGGAGGAATTACGAGCAGTACTTC.

The sample holds many counts of this clone. The genes are TRBV30 and TRBJ1-4, with D tentatively TRBD1 (5 bases). CDR1 GTSNPN and CDR2 SVGIG come from the germline V gene (reference sequence). This CDR3 has 13 residues. With 7 bases removed from V and 7 bases from J, the gap between germline ends came to 16 bases. The CDR3 bases are TGTGCCTTTCAAGGGGTATTCAGTGAAAAACTGTTTTTT. Its protein product is CAFQGVFSEKLFF.

CDR3 coding DNA: TGCGCCAGCAGTCACAAGATGGGACAGCTGAACACTGAAGCTTTCTTT. The encoded protein is CASSHKMGQLNTEAFF. J is TRBJ1-1 and V is TRBV4-1; 7 bases match TRBD1. The CDR3 runs 16 residues. Germline V lookup: CDR1 MGHRA, CDR2 YSYEKL. After removal of 6 bases from V and 0 bases from J, the junction contained 10 bases not matched to a gene.

The gene calls are TRBV28 and TRBJ2-2; the D gene is possibly TRBD2 (5 bases). CDR3 length: 18 residues. CDR1 is MDHEN and CDR2 is SYDVKM in the germline V gene. Trimming stripped 3 bases from V and 6 bases from J, with 23 bases between. This CDR3 is CASSLTTPGVKRAGELFF. The DNA of the CDR3 is TGTGCCAGCAGTTTGACGACTCCCGGAGTAAAGAGGGCCGGGGAGCTGTTTTTT. The full variable domain, completed using reference TRBV28 and TRBJ2-2, is DVKVTQSSRYLVKRTGEKVFLECVQDMDHENMFWYRQDPGLGLRLIYFSYDVKMKEKGDIPEGYSVSREKKERFSLILESASTNQTSMYLCASSLTTPGVKRAGELFFGEGSRLTVL.

The V and J genes are TRBV9 and TRBJ2-4, with D possibly being TRBD1 (6 bases). Germline V CDR1 and CDR2: SGDLS, YYNGEE. Trimming shortened V by 1 base and J by 8 bases, and 13 bases separated the two germline ends. There are 14 residues in the CDR3. The DNA for the CDR3 is TGTGCCAGCAGCGTACGACAGGAACGGGACATTCAGTACTTC. This gives the protein CASSVRQERDIQYF. Combining the CDR3 with reference TRBV9 and TRBJ2-4 gives the whole variable domain DSGVTQTPKHLITATGQRVTLRCSPRSGDLSVYWYQQSLDQGLQFLIQYYNGEERAKGNILERFSAQQFPDLHSELNLSSLELGDSALYFCASSVRQERDIQYFGAGTRLSVL.

The rearrangement joins TRBV27 to TRBJ2-7, with D possibly being TRBD1 (5 bases). V was trimmed by 2 bases and J by 3 bases, leaving 8 bases between them. The V gene's germline CDR1 is MNHEY and CDR2 SMNVEV (reference sequence). The CDR3 is 13 residues long. In DNA form, the CDR3 reads TGTGCCAGCAGTTTAGACAGCTTCTACGAGCAGTACTTC. This translates into CASSLDSFYEQYF.

As regards this clone: The identical CDR3 is also encoded by other nucleotide sequences in the sample. The chain recombines TRBV5-1 with TRBJ2-7; 15 bases agree with TRBD2. This CDR3 has 16 amino acids. V trimming: 4 bases; J trimming: 2 bases; junction bases outside the gene matches: 4. Germline V gene data show CDR1 as SGHRS and CDR2 as YFSETQ. CDR3 bases: TGCGCCAGCAGCCAGGGACTAGCGGGAGGCCCCTACGAGCAGTACTTC. This sequence encodes CASSQGLAGGPYEQYF.

This clone was observed a handful of times. The V gene is TRBV5-1, the J gene TRBJ2-7; 7 bases are shared with TRBD1. Per germline, CDR1 SGHRS and CDR2 YFSETQ. The CDR3 has 14 residues. J gave up 3 bases and V 4 bases, and 7 bases lay outside the gene matches. CDR3 sequence reads: CASSPQGTDYEQYF. As DNA, the CDR3 is TGCGCCAGCAGCCCACAGGGGACGGACTACGAGCAGTACTTC.

The V call is TRBV5-1, the J call TRBJ2-7; 11 nucleotides match TRBD2. CDR3 length: 15 amino acids. V shed 4 bases, J shed 6 bases, and the junction held 9 bases outside the gene matches. Germline V lookup: CDR1 SGHRS, CDR2 YFSETQ. CDR3 coding DNA: TGCGCCAGCAGCCCAACACTAGCGGGAGCCACCGAGCAGTACTTC. It encodes CASSPTLAGATEQYF.

This sequence joins TRBV5-6 and TRBJ2-5, with 9 bases fitting TRBD1. CDR3 length: 16 amino acids. Germline V CDR1 and CDR2: SGHDT, YYEEEE. The V segment lost 7 bases and the J segment 4 bases; nucleotides outside the gene matches: 14. The CDR3 is CASRPRWDRATETQYF. Here the CDR3 DNA reads TGTGCCAGCCGGCCTCGGTGGGACAGGGCCACAGAGACCCAGTACTTC.

The V gene is TRBV5-1, the J gene TRBJ2-3, with D unresolved. This CDR3 region has 15 residues. Trimming took off 4 bases at V and 3 bases at J, with 15 bases between the two ends. The germline CDR1 and CDR2 sequences are SGHRS and YFSETQ. This chain's CDR3 is CASSPAGPRTDTQYF. The CDR3 DNA sequence: TGCGCCAGCAGCCCGGCCGGGCCGCGGACAGATACGCAGTATTTT.

V and J are TRBV28 and TRBJ2-6; D unresolved. The CDR3 has 13 residues. V lost 6 bases and J lost 3, with 6 bases in between. The germline V gene encodes CDR1 MDHEN and CDR2 SYDVKM. CDR3 nucleotides: TGTGCCAGCAGGGTTGATGGGGCCAACGTCCTGACTTTC. This sequence encodes CASRVDGANVLTF.

The CDR3 DNA reads as TGCGCCAGCAGCCAAGAGGGGCTACGGGGAGAGACCCAGTACTTC. Residues: CASSQEGLRGETQYF. The gene calls are TRBV4-1 and TRBJ2-5; D tentatively fits TRBD1 or TRBD2 (5 bases each). The CDR3 runs to 15 residues. The V end was cut by 0 bases, the J end by 4 bases, with 12 bases between. CDR1 is MGHRA and CDR2 is YSYEKL in the germline V gene.

Here the CDR3 reads CAWSLTGSGNTIYF. The CDR3 nucleotides are TGTGCCTGGAGCCTGACAGGCTCTGGAAACACCATATATTTT. The V and J genes are TRBV30 and TRBJ1-3; tentatively, D is TRBD1 (6 bases). In germline, CDR1 is GTSNPN, CDR2 SVGIG (reference sequence). This CDR3 is 14 amino acids long. Trimming shortened V by 3 bases and J by 0 bases, and 9 bases separated the two germline ends.

The genes are TRBV28 and TRBJ1-2; D possibly corresponds to TRBD1 (6 bases). V lost 2 bases to trimming and J lost 6 bases, with 16 bases between them. The germline V gene encodes CDR1 MDHEN and CDR2 SYDVKM. The length of the CDR3 is 15 residues. Written as DNA, the CDR3 is TGTGCCAGCAGTTTACCCTCAAGGGGGGTCAATGGCTACACCTTC. Translated, it gives CASSLPSRGVNGYTF.

The gene calls are TRBV30 and TRBJ1-5; no reliable D call. Trimming left V 3 bases short and J 2 bases short, with 14 bases between. The length of the CDR3 is 15 residues. Per the germline V gene, CDR1 is GTSNPN and CDR2 is SVGIG (reference sequence). The CDR3 here is CAWSAVGRGNQPQHF. The CDR3 nucleotides are TGTGCCTGGAGCGCCGTGGGCAGAGGCAATCAGCCCCAGCATTTT. The whole variable domain, filled in from reference TRBV30 and TRBJ1-5, reads SQTIHQWPATLVQPVGSPLSLECTVEGTSNPNLYWYRQAAGRGLQLLFYSVGIGQISSEVPQNLSASRPQDRQFILSSKKLLLSDSGFYLCAWSAVGRGNQPQHFGDGTRLSIL.

This chain links TRBV2 with TRBJ2-7; D might be TRBD1 or TRBD2, each matching 5 bases. This CDR3 spans 15 amino acids. Germline lookup yields CDR1 SNHLY and CDR2 FYNNEI. Trimming cost V 6 bases and J 2 bases, with 17 bases left between them. The CDR3 DNA follows: TGTGCCAGCAGGGCTCGTGGGACCCAGACCTACGAGCAGTACTTC. Protein: CASRARGTQTYEQYF.